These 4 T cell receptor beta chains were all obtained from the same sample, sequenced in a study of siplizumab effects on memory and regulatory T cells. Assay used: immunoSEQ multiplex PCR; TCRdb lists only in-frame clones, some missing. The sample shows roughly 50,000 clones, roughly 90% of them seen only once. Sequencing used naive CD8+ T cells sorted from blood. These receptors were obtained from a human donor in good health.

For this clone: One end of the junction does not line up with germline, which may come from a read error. This chain's CDR3 is CASGPGNSEAFF. DNA for the CDR3: TGTGCCAGCGGTCCAGGGAACTCTGAAGCTTTCTTT. This chain connects TRBV25-1 to TRBJ1-1; D is possibly TRBD1 (5 bases). CDR3 length: 12 residues. The germline gives CDR1 MGHDK, CDR2 SYGVNS.

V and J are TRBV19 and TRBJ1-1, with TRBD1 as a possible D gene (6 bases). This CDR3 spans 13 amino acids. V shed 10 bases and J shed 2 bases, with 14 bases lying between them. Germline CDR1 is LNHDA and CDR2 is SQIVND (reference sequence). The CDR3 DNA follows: TGTGCCACCCAGTTAGGGGGTAACACTGAAGCTTTCTTT. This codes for CATQLGGNTEAFF.

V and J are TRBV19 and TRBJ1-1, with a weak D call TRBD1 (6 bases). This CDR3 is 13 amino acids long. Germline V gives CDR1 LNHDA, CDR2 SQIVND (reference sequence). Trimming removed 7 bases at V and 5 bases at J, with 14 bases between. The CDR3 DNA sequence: TGTGCCAGTACTCCCCGGGGGCTTACTGAAGCTTTCTTT. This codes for CASTPRGLTEAFF.

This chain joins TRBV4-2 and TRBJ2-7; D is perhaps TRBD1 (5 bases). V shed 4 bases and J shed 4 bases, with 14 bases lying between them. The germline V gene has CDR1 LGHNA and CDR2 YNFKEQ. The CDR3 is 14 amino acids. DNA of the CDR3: TGTGCCAGCAGCCCGTTCATGGGGCCTTACGAGCAGTACTTC. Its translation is CASSPFMGPYEQYF.